The 31 T cell receptor beta chains given below trace back to one sample, sequenced in a study of T cells in Graves' hyperthyroidism and ophthalmopathy (dated by TCRdb to about 2019). Library creation used multiplex PCR. Instrument used: Illumina HiSeq 2000. TCR beta CDR3 regions were amplified from RNA transcripts. A first-round RT-PCR of the TCR CDR3 used the HTBI primer set with the Qiagen OneStep RT-PCR kit. The public reads were run again by TCRdb, first through fastp at Q25 and then through MiXCR, and only productive beta chains were kept. A single entry per CDR3 protein holds the most common genes and DNA from its merged rows. Counted in this sample were hundreds of thousands of distinct CDR3 sequences; roughly 40% of them appeared once. The ten largest clones represent about 9% of the sample. Sequencing was done on a sample of blood. The receptors here all came from a man aged 18 to 30 with Graves' hyperthyroidism.

The chain employs TRBV5-4 and TRBJ2-5, with D uncertain. V lost 2 bases and J 4 bases, leaving 15 bases between the germline ends. The CDR3 totals 15 residues. Germline CDR1 SGHNT, CDR2 YYREEE (reference sequence). CDR3 residues: CASSLNGVRSETQYF. DNA for the CDR3: TGTGCCAGCAGCTTAAACGGCGTACGGTCAGAGACCCAGTACTTC.

For the CDR3, the DNA is TGTGCCAGCAGCAGAGTCTTCCACGAGCAGTACTTC. Its protein product is CASSRVFHEQYF. This chain connects TRBV6-6 to TRBJ2-7; D remains ambiguous. This CDR3 is 12 amino acids long. V dropped 6 bases and J dropped 5 bases, with 11 bases sitting between them. Looked up from germline, CDR1 is MNHNY and CDR2 is SVGAGI (reference sequence).

V is TRBV7-9 and J is TRBJ1-1, with D possibly TRBD1 on 6 matching bases. This CDR3 is built from 15 residues. Germline V gene data show CDR1 as SEHNR and CDR2 as FQNEAQ (reference sequence). V dropped 6 bases and J dropped 1 base, with 15 bases sitting between them. The CDR3 reads CASSLVSGANTEAFF. The CDR3 region has the DNA TGTGCCAGCAGTTTGGTGTCAGGGGCGAACACTGAAGCTTTCTTT.

In this sample, this clonotype turned up a few times. The rearrangement uses TRBV19 and TRBJ2-5, with 10 bases that match TRBD2. V dropped 6 bases and J dropped 5; count of bases not matched to a gene: 9. CDR1 and CDR2 (germline): LNHDA, SQIVND (reference sequence). The CDR3 has 15 amino acids. CDR3 in DNA: TGTGCCAGTAGGGCGACTAGCGGGCGTCGGGAGACCCAGTACTTC. This translates into CASRATSGRRETQYF.

The chain couples TRBV15 to TRBJ1-4; TRBD1 agrees at 10 bases. V shed 0 bases, J shed 5 bases, and the junction held 3 bases outside the gene matches. Germline assignment: CDR1 LNHNV and CDR2 YYDKDF (reference sequence). This CDR3 has 16 residues. The CDR3 loop reads CATSRDRDRGNEKLFF. The CDR3 nucleotides read TGTGCCACCAGCAGAGATCGGGACAGGGGAAATGAAAAACTGTTTTTT.

V usage is TRBV25-1 and J usage is TRBJ1-1; no firm D call. The CDR3 is made up of 13 amino acids. Germline CDR1 reads MGHDK; CDR2 reads SYGVNS. The V and J ends lost 4 bases and 1 base respectively, with 7 bases between them. This CDR3 is CASSAKGNTEAFF. As DNA, the CDR3 is TGTGCCAGCAGTGCTAAAGGGAACACTGAAGCTTTCTTT.

Turning to this clonotype: This may be a read error, as it is one base from a much larger clone. The chain employs TRBV20-1 and TRBJ2-7; tentatively, D is TRBD1 or TRBD2 (5 bases each). The length of the CDR3 is 13 residues. V lost 0 bases to trimming and J lost 5 bases, with 11 bases between them. Germline CDR1 DFQATT, CDR2 SNEGSKA (reference sequence). The DNA of the CDR3 is TGCAGTGCTAGAGACGGGACCTCAAACGAGCAGTACTTC. Translating it yields CSARDGTSNEQYF.

The table lists this clonotype with many counts. The DNA of the CDR3 is TGTGCCAGCCTCAGCGGGCGGGCCTACGAGCAGTACTTC. Translating it yields CASLSGRAYEQYF. This chain links TRBV2 with TRBJ2-7; perhaps TRBD2 as D (6 bases). The CDR3 has 13 residues. The germline V gene has CDR1 SNHLY and CDR2 FYNNEI. V lost 8 bases and J 2 bases, leaving 13 bases between the germline ends.

In the case of this clonotype: A much larger clone sits a single nucleotide away, making a read error possible. The V and J genes are TRBV2 and TRBJ1-2; TRBD1 matches at 9 bases. The CDR3 is 12 amino acids. Trimming cost V 9 bases and J 4 bases; bases outside gene matches: 3. Germline V gene data show CDR1 as SNHLY and CDR2 as FYNNEI. CDR3 region: CARKTGGYGYTF. In DNA form, the CDR3 reads TGTGCCAGGAAGACAGGGGGCTATGGCTACACCTTC.

The DNA of the CDR3 is TGCGCCAGCAGCTTGGTAGGGGCGGGGAACACTGAAGCTTTCTTT. Protein: CASSLVGAGNTEAFF. The rearrangement uses TRBV5-1 and TRBJ1-1; a weak D match, TRBD1 (5 bases). Trimming left V 0 bases short and J 1 base short, with 10 bases between. CDR1 and CDR2 from the germline V gene are SGHRS and YFSETQ. The CDR3 extends over 15 amino acids.

This clonotype showed up many times. The rearrangement uses TRBV7-9 and TRBJ1-3, with D perhaps matching TRBD1 (5 bases). In germline, CDR1 is SEHNR, CDR2 FQNEAQ (reference sequence). There are 15 residues in the CDR3. V was pared by 5 bases and J by 0 bases, with 11 bases between. The CDR3 sequence: CASSPPDSSGNTIYF. As DNA, the CDR3 is TGTGCCAGCAGCCCCCCCGACAGCTCTGGAAACACCATATATTTT. Full variable domain (remainder filled in from reference TRBV7-9 and TRBJ1-3): DTGVSQNPRHKITKRGQNVTFRCDPISEHNRLYWYRQTLGQGPEFLTYFQNEAQLEKSRLLSDRFSAERPKGSFSTLEIQRTEQGDSAMYLCASSPPDSSGNTIYFGEGSWLTVV.

A few counts support this clonotype. The rearrangement uses TRBV5-1 and TRBJ2-5, with D perhaps TRBD1 or TRBD2 (5 bases each). From germline, CDR1 is SGHRS and CDR2 YFSETQ. This CDR3 has 17 residues. V was clipped by 0 bases and J by 0 bases, with 15 bases between them. The CDR3 region has the DNA TGCGCCAGCAGCTTGGAACCGGGACGGCAGTACCAAGAGACCCAGTACTTC. This encodes CASSLEPGRQYQETQYF.

This clonotype was detected ten times or more. The genes are TRBV7-9 and TRBJ2-7; 10 nucleotides align to TRBD2. The J segment lost 2 bases and the V segment lost 2 bases, leaving 0 bases of the junction unmatched. This CDR3 is 14 amino acids long. Looked up from germline, CDR1 is SEHNR and CDR2 is FQNEAQ (reference sequence). The CDR3 DNA reads as TGTGCCAGCAGCTTACTAGCGGGAGCCTACGAGCAGTACTTC. Translated, it gives CASSLLAGAYEQYF.

This clonotype has ten or more counts. The CDR3 nucleotides read TGCAGTGCTAGCGGACAGACAACTAATGAAAAACTGTTTTTT. Protein sequence: CSASGQTTNEKLFF. The V call is TRBV20-1, the J call TRBJ1-4, with a tentative D call TRBD1 (6 bases). The CDR3 has 14 residues. The V end was cut by 3 bases, the J end by 0 bases, with 8 bases between. The germline CDR1 and CDR2 sequences are DFQATT and SNEGSKA (reference sequence).

The table lists this clonotype with many counts. V and J are TRBV7-9 and TRBJ1-1; D uncertain. CDR1 is SEHNR and CDR2 is FQNEAQ in the germline V gene (reference sequence). The V and J ends lost 2 bases and 1 base respectively, with 2 bases between them. CDR3 length: 12 amino acids. The CDR3 region is CASSLQNTEAFF. CDR3 bases: TGTGCCAGCAGCTTACAGAACACTGAAGCTTTCTTT. The variable domain in full, completed from reference TRBV7-9 and TRBJ1-1, reads DTGVSQNPRHKITKRGQNVTFRCDPISEHNRLYWYRQTLGQGPEFLTYFQNEAQLEKSRLLSDRFSAERPKGSFSTLEIQRTEQGDSAMYLCASSLQNTEAFFGQGTRLTVV.

This clonotype was seen a handful of times. The gene calls are TRBV7-9 and TRBJ1-1; the D gene is possibly TRBD1 (5 bases). The CDR3 extends over 14 amino acids. Trimming shortened V by 5 bases and J by 5 bases, and 15 bases separated the two germline ends. CDR1 is SEHNR, CDR2 FQNEAQ, per germline (reference sequence). The CDR3, as DNA: TGTGCCAGCAGCACCACTACCCGGGGGACTGAAGCTTTCTTT. This translates into CASSTTTRGTEAFF.

The V call is TRBV7-6, the J call TRBJ2-2, with a weak D call TRBD2 (5 bases). The V end was cut by 3 bases, the J end by 4 bases, with 12 bases between. Germline V gene lookup returns CDR1 SGHVS and CDR2 FNYEAQ. CDR3 length: 15 amino acids. The CDR3 reads CASSLDRGFTGELFF. The CDR3, as DNA: TGTGCCAGCAGCTTGGACCGGGGATTCACCGGGGAGCTGTTTTTT. Full variable domain (remainder filled in from reference TRBV7-6 and TRBJ2-2): GAGVSQSPRYKVTKRGQDVALRCDPISGHVSLYWYRQALGQGPEFLTYFNYEAQQDKSGLPNDRFSAERPEGSISTLTIQRTEQRDSAMYRCASSLDRGFTGELFFGEGSRLTVL.

This clonotype appeared once. The chain links TRBV9 to TRBJ1-6; a weak D match, TRBD1 (6 bases). Germline-derived CDR1 and CDR2 are SGDLS and YYNGEE. The V gene lost 4 bases and the J gene lost 0 bases, with 17 bases spanning the gap. The CDR3 is made up of 18 amino acids. The CDR3 DNA reads as TGTGCCAGCAGCCCGACTACAGGGAGGAGCTCCTATAATTCACCCCTCCACTTT. This translates into CASSPTTGRSSYNSPLHF.

This clonotype has at least ten counts. The J gene is TRBJ2-7, the V gene TRBV29-1; weak D call: TRBD2 (6 bases). This CDR3 has 14 residues. Germline lookup yields CDR1 SQVTM and CDR2 ANQGSEA. V lost 7 bases to trimming and J lost 3 bases, with 19 bases between them. The CDR3 region is CSAQTGGRIYEQYF. CDR3 nucleotides: TGCAGCGCCCAAACTGGGGGGAGAATCTACGAGCAGTACTTC.

The chain recombines TRBV7-9 with TRBJ2-3; D is undetermined. V was clipped by 1 base and J by 5 bases, with 7 bases between them. There are 13 residues in the CDR3. Germline V gene data show CDR1 as SEHNR and CDR2 as FQNEAQ (reference sequence). CDR3 residues: CASSLVLLDTQYF. The CDR3 DNA sequence: TGTGCCAGCAGCTTAGTGTTACTAGATACGCAGTATTTT.

This clonotype showed up just a few times. The V and J genes are TRBV12-3 or TRBV12-4 and TRBJ1-3; 10 bases are shared with TRBD1. V shed 7 bases, J shed 3 bases, and the junction held 6 bases outside the gene matches. This CDR3 comprises 15 residues. CDR3 region: CASKPTGGDGNTIYF. CDR3 DNA: TGTGCCAGCAAACCGACAGGGGGCGATGGAAACACCATATATTTT.

This chain uses TRBV10-3 with TRBJ2-7, with D hard to call. The germline V and J ends were trimmed by 2 bases and 2 bases, with 10 bases remaining between them. Germline-derived CDR1 and CDR2 are ENHRY and SYGVKD. The CDR3 has 14 residues. CDR3 in DNA: TGTGCCATCAGTGAGGTGGCAGACACCTACGAGCAGTACTTC. Its translation: CAISEVADTYEQYF.

This clonotype was detected a few times. This rearrangement joins TRBV7-6 to TRBJ2-7; D gene ambiguous. V lost 1 base and J 0 bases, leaving 7 bases between the germline ends. This CDR3 contains 14 residues. CDR1 SGHVS and CDR2 FNYEAQ come from the germline V gene. The CDR3 nucleotides are TGTGCCAGCAGCTTAGAGGCACCCTCCTACGAGCAGTACTTC. The encoded protein is CASSLEAPSYEQYF.

This clonotype was picked up many times. This chain joins TRBV20-1 and TRBJ2-5; D not resolved. Deletions cut 3 bases from V and 5 bases from J, with 4 bases between. CDR1 and CDR2 (germline): DFQATT, SNEGSKA (reference sequence). The CDR3 totals 10 residues. The CDR3 loop is CSASAETQYF. The CDR3 nucleotides are TGCAGTGCTAGTGCGGAGACCCAGTACTTC.

The J gene is TRBJ2-5, the V gene TRBV20-1, with 12 bases fitting TRBD2. From germline, CDR1 is DFQATT and CDR2 SNEGSKA (reference sequence). There are 17 residues in the CDR3. V lost 2 bases to trimming and J lost 2 bases; unmatched junction nucleotides: 9. CDR3 sequence: CSARLIPGTSGQETQYF. The DNA of the CDR3 is TGCAGTGCTAGACTTATCCCCGGGACTAGCGGGCAAGAGACCCAGTACTTC.

In this sample, this clonotype turned up once. The gene calls are TRBV5-1 and TRBJ2-7; perhaps TRBD1 as D (6 bases). Germline V CDR1 and CDR2: SGHRS, YFSETQ. This CDR3 is built from 13 residues. V lost 0 bases, J lost 8 bases, and 12 bases lay in between. Here the CDR3 DNA reads TGCGCCAGCAGCTTGGACTCGACAGGAAAGCAGTACTTC. Its translation is CASSLDSTGKQYF.

About this clonotype itself: One end of the junction fails to match germline, which may point to a read error. The rearrangement joins TRBV2 to TRBJ2-5; D is perhaps TRBD1 (6 bases). The CDR3 sequence is 12 residues long. CDR1 is SNHLY, CDR2 FYNNEI, per germline. CDR3 nucleotide sequence: TGTGCCAGCACCCTAAGTAGGGGGAGCAAGTTCTTC. Encoded protein: CASTLSRGSKFF. Based on the CDR3 plus reference TRBV2 and TRBJ2-5, the full variable domain is EPEVTQTPSHQVTQMGQEVILRCVPISNHLYFYWYRQILGQKVEFLVSFYNNEISEKSEIFDDQFSVERPDGSNFTLKIRSTKLEDSAMYFCASTLSRGSKFFGPGTRLLVL.

This clonotype occurred many times. V and J are TRBV15 and TRBJ1-2, with unresolved D. Per germline, CDR1 LNHNV and CDR2 YYDKDF (reference sequence). The V end was cut by 1 base, the J end by 2 bases, with 8 bases between. The CDR3 totals 14 residues. The chain's CDR3 is CATSRGQANYGYTF. CDR3 DNA sequence: TGTGCCACCAGCAGAGGGCAGGCCAACTATGGCTACACCTTC.

The chain links TRBV7-9 to TRBJ1-4; possible D gene TRBD1, 6 bases. The germline gives CDR1 SEHNR, CDR2 FQNEAQ (reference sequence). V dropped 5 bases and J dropped 5 bases, with 15 bases sitting between them. CDR3 length: 15 residues. The CDR3 coding sequence is TGTGCCAGCAGCCCACATGGGGGCGCGAATGAAAAACTGTTTTTT. This translates into CASSPHGGANEKLFF.

The table lists this clonotype with a few counts. This chain uses TRBV2 with TRBJ2-5, with D possibly being TRBD1 (5 bases). Trimming removed 3 bases from V and 1 base from J, with 9 bases in between. CDR1 and CDR2 (germline): SNHLY, FYNNEI. This CDR3 spans 14 amino acids. This CDR3 is CASSDTGSQETQYF. The CDR3 DNA reads as TGTGCCAGCAGTGACACAGGTTCCCAAGAGACCCAGTACTTC.

This clonotype was picked up many times. The J gene is TRBJ1-1, the V gene TRBV20-1; tentatively, D is TRBD1 (5 bases). The CDR3 loop spans 13 amino acids. V shed 2 bases and J shed 1 base, with 8 bases lying between them. Germline V gives CDR1 DFQATT, CDR2 SNEGSKA (reference sequence). This CDR3 reads CSARPTGNTEAFF. CDR3 in DNA: TGCAGTGCTAGACCTACAGGGAACACTGAAGCTTTCTTT.